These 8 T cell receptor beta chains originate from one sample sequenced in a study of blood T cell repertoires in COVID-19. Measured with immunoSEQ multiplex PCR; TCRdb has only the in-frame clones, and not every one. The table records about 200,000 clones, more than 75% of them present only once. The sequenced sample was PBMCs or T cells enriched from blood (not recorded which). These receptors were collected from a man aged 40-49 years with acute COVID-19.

The CDR3, as DNA: TGTGCCAGCCGATATCAGGGATCAAACACTGAAGCTTTCTTT. Translation gives CASRYQGSNTEAFF. The chain combines TRBV19 with TRBJ1-1; possible D gene TRBD1, 5 bases. This CDR3 has 14 amino acids. The ends were cut back, 9 bases at V and 2 bases at J, with 16 bases in the middle. CDR1 LNHDA and CDR2 SQIVND come from the germline V gene (reference sequence). The variable domain in full, completed from reference TRBV19 and TRBJ1-1, reads DGGITQSPKYLFRKEGQNVTLSCEQNLNHDAMYWYRQDPGQGLRLIYYSQIVNDFQKGDIAEGYSVSREKKESFPLTVTSAQKNPTAFYLCASRYQGSNTEAFFGQGTRLTVV.

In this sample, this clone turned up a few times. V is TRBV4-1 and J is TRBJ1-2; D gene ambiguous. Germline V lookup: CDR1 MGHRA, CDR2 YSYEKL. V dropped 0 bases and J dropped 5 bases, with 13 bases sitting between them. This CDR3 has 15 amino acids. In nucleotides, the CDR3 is TGCGCCAGCAGCCAAGAGGGCGGGAGGTCTTATGGCTACACCTTC. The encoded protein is CASSQEGGRSYGYTF.

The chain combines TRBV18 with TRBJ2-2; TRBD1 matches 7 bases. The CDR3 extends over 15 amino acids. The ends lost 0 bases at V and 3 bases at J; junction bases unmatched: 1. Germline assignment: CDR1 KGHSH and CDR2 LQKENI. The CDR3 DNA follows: TGTGCCAGCTCACCACCGGACAGGTACACCGGGGAGCTGTTTTTT. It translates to CASSPPDRYTGELFF.

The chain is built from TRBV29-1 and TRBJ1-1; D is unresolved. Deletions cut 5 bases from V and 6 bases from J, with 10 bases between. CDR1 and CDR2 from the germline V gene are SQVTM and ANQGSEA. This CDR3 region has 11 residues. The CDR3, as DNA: TGCAGCGTTTCCCATCGGGCTGAAGCTTTCTTT. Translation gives CSVSHRAEAFF.

The CDR3 DNA sequence: TGTGCCAGCAGCCAAGACCCCCTCGAGTCCGAGCAGTACTTC. It encodes CASSQDPLESEQYF. The chain combines TRBV4-2 with TRBJ2-7, with D unclear. The CDR3 runs to 14 residues. The germline V gene encodes CDR1 LGHNA and CDR2 YNFKEQ. Between the trimmed V and J ends, which lost 0 bases and 6 bases, there was a span of 12 bases.

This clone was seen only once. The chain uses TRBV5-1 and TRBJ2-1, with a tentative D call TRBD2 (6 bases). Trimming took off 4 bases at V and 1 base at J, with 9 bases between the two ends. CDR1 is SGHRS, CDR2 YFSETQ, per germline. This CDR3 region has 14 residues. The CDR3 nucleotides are TGCGCCAGCAGCGGGGGGATATCCTACAATGAGCAGTTCTTC. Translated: CASSGGISYNEQFF.

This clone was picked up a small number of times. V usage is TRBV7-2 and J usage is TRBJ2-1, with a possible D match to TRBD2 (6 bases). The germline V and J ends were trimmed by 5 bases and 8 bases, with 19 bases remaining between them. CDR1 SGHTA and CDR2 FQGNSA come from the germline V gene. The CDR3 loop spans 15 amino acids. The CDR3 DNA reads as TGTGCCAGCAGCCAAGAAACCGGGGGACTCTATGAGCAGTTCTTC. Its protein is CASSQETGGLYEQFF.

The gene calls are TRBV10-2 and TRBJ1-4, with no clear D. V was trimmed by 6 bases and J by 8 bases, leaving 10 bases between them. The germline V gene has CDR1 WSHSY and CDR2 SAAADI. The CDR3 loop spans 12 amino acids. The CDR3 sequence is CASSPREEKLFF. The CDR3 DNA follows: TGCGCCAGCAGCCCGAGGGAAGAAAAACTGTTTTTT.